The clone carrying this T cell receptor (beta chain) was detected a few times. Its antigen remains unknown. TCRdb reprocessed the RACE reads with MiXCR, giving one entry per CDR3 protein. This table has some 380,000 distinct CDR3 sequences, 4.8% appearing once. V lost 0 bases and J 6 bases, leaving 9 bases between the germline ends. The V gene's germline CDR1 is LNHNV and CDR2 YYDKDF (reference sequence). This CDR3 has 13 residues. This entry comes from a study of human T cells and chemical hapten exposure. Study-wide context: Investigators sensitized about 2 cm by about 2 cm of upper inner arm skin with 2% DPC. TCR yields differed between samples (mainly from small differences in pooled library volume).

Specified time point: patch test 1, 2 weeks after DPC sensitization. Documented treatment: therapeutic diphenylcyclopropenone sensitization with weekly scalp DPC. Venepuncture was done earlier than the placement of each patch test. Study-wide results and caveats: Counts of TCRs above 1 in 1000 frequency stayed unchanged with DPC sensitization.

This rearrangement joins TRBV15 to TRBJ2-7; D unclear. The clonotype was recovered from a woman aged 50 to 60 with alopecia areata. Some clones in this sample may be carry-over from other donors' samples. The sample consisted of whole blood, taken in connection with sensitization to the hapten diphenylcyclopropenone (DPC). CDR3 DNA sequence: TGTGCCACCAGCAGAGATAACAGCCCCGAGCAGTACTTC. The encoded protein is CATSRDNSPEQYF.